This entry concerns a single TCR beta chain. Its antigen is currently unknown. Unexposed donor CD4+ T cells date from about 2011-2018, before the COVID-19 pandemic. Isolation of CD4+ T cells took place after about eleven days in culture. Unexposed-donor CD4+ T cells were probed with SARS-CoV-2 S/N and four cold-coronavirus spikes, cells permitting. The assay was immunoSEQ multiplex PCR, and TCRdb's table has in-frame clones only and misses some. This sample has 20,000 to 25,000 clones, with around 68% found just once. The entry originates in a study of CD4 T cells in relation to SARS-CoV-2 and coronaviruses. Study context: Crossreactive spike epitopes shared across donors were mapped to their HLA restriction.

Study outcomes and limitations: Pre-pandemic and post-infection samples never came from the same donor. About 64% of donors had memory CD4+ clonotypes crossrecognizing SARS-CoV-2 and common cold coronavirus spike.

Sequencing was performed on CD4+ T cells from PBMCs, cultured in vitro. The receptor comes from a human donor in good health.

Written as DNA, the CDR3 is TGTGCCAGCAGCTCAAGGACGGCAGGGCGTGGAGCCGGGGAGCTGTTTTTT. Translated: CASSSRTAGRGAGELFF. The chain employs TRBV9 and TRBJ2-2; D might be TRBD1 (5 bases). The CDR3 contains 17 residues. The germline V gene encodes CDR1 SGDLS and CDR2 YYNGEE. Deletions cut 4 bases from V and 6 bases from J, with 22 bases between.